The TCR delta chain under discussion was sequenced for a study of gamma-delta T cells after stem cell transplantation. The ends were cut back, 2 bases at V and 10 bases at J, with 37 bases in the middle. The CDR3 has 20 amino acids. The germline V gene encodes CDR1 GEAIGNYY and CDR2 EKD. TCRdb re-processed the RT-PCR reads using CATT. The sample lists 1,000 to 1,500 delta-chain clones, approximately 39% seen once, with under 60% in the top ten. Sequences were obtained from gamma-delta T cells. The sequence came from a human donor. It is not recorded whose cells these are; they may come from a transplant donor. This chain uses TRDV2 with TRDJ1; the D gene could be TRDD2 or TRDD3 (7 bases each). CDR3 DNA sequence: TGTGCCTGTGACAGCATAATTCCTACCTCTGGGGGCTACCCTGTTCATACACTCATCTTT. It specifies CACDSIIPTSGGYPVHTLIF.